A single sample is the source of the 4 T cell receptor beta chains below, sequenced in a study of blood T cells in healthy people across ages. It was with a sample-barcoded 5' primer and a J-beta primer mix that a second PCR of roughly 7 to 12 cycles was run. TCRdb re-analysed the 5' RACE reads in MiXCR, keeping a single row per CDR3 protein. Here the sample spans 1.5 million to 2 million distinct CDR3 sequences, less than 50% being singletons. The sequenced sample consisted of blood. These receptors were obtained from a woman in her thirties or forties in good health.

This clonotype was counted only a few times. This chain connects TRBV7-9 to TRBJ2-4; tentatively, D is TRBD1 (5 bases). Trimming left V 4 bases short and J 8 bases short, with 15 bases between. CDR3 length: 14 residues. CDR1 is SEHNR, CDR2 FQNEAQ, per germline (reference sequence). The CDR3 spells CASSYQSGSDIQYF. The CDR3 bases are TGTGCCAGCAGCTATCAGTCAGGGTCGGACATTCAGTACTTC.

This clonotype was seen a few times. V usage is TRBV28 and J usage is TRBJ2-1; 10 bases are shared with TRBD2. V gave up 5 bases and J gave up 7 bases; unmatched junction bases: 14. The V gene's germline CDR1 is MDHEN and CDR2 SYDVKM. This CDR3 is built from 17 residues. CDR3 region: CASSPAPISGGNNEQFF. The CDR3 DNA follows: TGTGCCAGCAGTCCCGCCCCGATTAGCGGGGGGAATAATGAGCAGTTCTTC.

The chain carries TRBV28 and TRBJ2-7; no clear D. V was cut by 6 bases and J by 3 bases, with 21 bases left in between. Germline V gene lookup returns CDR1 MDHEN and CDR2 SYDVKM. The CDR3 contains 16 residues. CDR3 nucleotides: TGTGCCAGCAGCCCTATCCTCTCGCAGGACCACTACGAGCAGTACTTC. Its protein product is CASSPILSQDHYEQYF.

The sample holds a few counts of this clonotype. The chain has TRBV7-2 and TRBJ2-3; TRBD2 matches at 7 bases. CDR1 and CDR2 from the germline V gene are SGHTA and FQGNSA. V shed 3 bases and J 2 bases; nucleotides not matched to a gene: 5. This CDR3 is 15 amino acids long. The CDR3: CASSFGRGNTDTQYF. CDR3 sequence (DNA): TGTGCCAGCAGCTTCGGGCGGGGGAACACAGATACGCAGTATTTT.